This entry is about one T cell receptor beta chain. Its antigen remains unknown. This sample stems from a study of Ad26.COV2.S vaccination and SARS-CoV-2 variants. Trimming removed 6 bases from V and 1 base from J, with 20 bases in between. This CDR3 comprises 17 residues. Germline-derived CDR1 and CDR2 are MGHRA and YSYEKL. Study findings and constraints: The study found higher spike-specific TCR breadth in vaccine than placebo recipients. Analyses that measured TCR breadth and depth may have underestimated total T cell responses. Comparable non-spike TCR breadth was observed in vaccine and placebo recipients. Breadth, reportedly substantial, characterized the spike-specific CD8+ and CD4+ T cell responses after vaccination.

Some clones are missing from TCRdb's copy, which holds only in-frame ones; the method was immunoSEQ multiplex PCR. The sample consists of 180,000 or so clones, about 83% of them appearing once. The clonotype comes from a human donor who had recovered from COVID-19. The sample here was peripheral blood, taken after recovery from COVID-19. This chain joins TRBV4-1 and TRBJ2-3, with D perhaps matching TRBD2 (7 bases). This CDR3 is CASSHLAEGGGTDTQYF. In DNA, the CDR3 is TGCGCCAGCAGTCACCTAGCGGAGGGGGGAGGCACAGATACGCAGTATTTT.